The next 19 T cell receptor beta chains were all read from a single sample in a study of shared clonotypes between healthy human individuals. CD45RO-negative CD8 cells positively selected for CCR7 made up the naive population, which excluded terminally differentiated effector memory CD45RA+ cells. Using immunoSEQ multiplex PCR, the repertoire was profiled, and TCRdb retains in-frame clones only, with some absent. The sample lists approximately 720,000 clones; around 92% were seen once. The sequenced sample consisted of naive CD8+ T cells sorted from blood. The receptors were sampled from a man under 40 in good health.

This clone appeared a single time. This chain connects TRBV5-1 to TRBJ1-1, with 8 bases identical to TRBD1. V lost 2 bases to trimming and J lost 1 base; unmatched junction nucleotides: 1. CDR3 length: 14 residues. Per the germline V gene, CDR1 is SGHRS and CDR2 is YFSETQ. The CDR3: CASSFGQGNTEAFF. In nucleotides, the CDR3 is TGCGCCAGCAGCTTTGGACAGGGGAACACTGAAGCTTTCTTT.

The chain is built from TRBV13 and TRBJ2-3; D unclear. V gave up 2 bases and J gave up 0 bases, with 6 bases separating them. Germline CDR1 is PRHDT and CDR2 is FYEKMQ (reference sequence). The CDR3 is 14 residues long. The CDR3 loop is CASSLWRSTDTQYF. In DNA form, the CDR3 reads TGTGCCAGCAGCTTATGGCGGAGCACAGATACGCAGTATTTT.

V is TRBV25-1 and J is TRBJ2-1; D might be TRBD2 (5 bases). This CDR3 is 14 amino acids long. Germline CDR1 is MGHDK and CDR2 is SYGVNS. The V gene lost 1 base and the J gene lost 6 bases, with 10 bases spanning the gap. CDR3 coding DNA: TGTGCCAGCAGTGAATTCGGAGCGGCCAATGAGCAGTTCTTC. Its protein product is CASSEFGAANEQFF.

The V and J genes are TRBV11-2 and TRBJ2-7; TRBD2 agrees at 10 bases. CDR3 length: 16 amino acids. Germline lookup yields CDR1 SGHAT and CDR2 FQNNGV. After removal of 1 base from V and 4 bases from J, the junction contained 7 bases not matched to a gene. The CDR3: CASSLGPAGGGYEQYF. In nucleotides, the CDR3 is TGTGCCAGCAGCTTAGGTCCAGCGGGAGGGGGGTACGAGCAGTACTTC.

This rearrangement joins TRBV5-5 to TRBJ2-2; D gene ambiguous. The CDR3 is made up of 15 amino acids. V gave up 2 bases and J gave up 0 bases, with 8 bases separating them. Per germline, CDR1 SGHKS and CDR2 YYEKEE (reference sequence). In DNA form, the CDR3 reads TGTGCCAGCAGCTTCGGCCTAACGAACACCGGGGAGCTGTTTTTT. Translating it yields CASSFGLTNTGELFF.

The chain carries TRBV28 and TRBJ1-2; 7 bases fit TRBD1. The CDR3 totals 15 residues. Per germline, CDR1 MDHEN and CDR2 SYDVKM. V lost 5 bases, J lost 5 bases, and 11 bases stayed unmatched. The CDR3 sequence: CASSHDREGFYGYTF. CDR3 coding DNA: TGTGCCAGCAGTCACGACAGGGAAGGGTTTTATGGCTACACCTTC.

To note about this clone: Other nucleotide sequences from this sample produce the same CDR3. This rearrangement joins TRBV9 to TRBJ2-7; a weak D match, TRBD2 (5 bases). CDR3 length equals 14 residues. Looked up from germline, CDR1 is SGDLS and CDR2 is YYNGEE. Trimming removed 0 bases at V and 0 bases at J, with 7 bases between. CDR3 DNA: TGTGCCAGCAGCGTAGGTGGGAGCTCCTACGAGCAGTACTTC. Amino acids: CASSVGGSSYEQYF.

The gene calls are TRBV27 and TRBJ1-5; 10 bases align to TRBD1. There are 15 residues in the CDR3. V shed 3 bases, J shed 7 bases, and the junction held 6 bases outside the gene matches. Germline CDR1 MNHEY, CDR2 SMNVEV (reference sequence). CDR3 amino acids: CASSLSTGGRQPQHF. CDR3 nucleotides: TGTGCCAGCAGTTTGTCGACAGGGGGCCGACAGCCCCAGCATTTT.

CDR3 bases: TGTGCCAGCAGCTTGTCGGGTGATTTTAGCAATCAGCCCCAGCATTTT. Translating it yields CASSLSGDFSNQPQHF. J is TRBJ1-5 and V is TRBV5-8; D remains unclear. CDR1 SGHTS and CDR2 YDEGEE come from the germline V gene. Trimming pared 1 base from V and 0 bases from J, leaving 11 bases between. CDR3 length equals 16 residues.

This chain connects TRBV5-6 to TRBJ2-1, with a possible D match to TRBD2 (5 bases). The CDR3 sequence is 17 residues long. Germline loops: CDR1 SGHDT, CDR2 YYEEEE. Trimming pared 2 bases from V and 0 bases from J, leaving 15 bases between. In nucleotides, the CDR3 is TGTGCCAGCAGCTTCGGTAGGCGGGTTAGCTCCTACAATGAGCAGTTCTTC. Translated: CASSFGRRVSSYNEQFF.

The CDR3, as DNA: TGTGCCACCAGGGACACGACCCTACGAGGGGAAAAAGAGACCCAGTACTTC. It codes for CATRDTTLRGEKETQYF. The V call is TRBV15, the J call TRBJ2-5; either TRBD1 or TRBD2 may supply D (5 bases each). The CDR3 extends over 17 amino acids. Germline V lookup: CDR1 LNHNV, CDR2 YYDKDF (reference sequence). V was trimmed by 6 bases and J by 3 bases, leaving 23 bases between them.

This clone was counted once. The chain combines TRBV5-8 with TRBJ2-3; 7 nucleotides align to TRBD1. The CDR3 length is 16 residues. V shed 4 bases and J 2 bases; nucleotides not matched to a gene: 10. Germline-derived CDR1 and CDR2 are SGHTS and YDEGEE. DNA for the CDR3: TGTGCCAGCAGCCGTACAAGGGGGCGCGTCACAGATACGCAGTATTTT. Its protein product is CASSRTRGRVTDTQYF.

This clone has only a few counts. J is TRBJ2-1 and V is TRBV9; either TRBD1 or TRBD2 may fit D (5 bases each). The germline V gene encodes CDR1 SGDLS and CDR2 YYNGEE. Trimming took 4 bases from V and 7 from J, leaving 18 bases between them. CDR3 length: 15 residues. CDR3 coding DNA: TGTGCCAGCAGCCCGCCCGGGACCCAGCGGAATGAGCAGTTCTTC. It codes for CASSPPGTQRNEQFF.

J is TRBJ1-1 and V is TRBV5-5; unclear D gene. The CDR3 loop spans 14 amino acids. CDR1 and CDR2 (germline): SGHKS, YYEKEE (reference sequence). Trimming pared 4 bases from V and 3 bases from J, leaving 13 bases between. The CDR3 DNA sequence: TGTGCCAGCAGCCCCAGTGGGCTCGACACTGAAGCTTTCTTT. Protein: CASSPSGLDTEAFF. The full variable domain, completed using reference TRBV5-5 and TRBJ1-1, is DAGVTQSPTHLIKTRGQQVTLRCSPISGHKSVSWYQQVLGQGPQFIFQYYEKEERGRGNFPDRFSARQFPNYSSELNVNALLLGDSALYLCASSPSGLDTEAFFGQGTRLTVV.

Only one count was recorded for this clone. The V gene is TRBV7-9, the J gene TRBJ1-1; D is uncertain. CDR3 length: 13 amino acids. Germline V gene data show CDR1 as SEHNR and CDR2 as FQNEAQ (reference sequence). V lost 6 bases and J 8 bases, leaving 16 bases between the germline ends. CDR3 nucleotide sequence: TGTGCCAGCAGTCCTAGACATTTCATGGAAGCTTTCTTT. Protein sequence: CASSPRHFMEAFF.

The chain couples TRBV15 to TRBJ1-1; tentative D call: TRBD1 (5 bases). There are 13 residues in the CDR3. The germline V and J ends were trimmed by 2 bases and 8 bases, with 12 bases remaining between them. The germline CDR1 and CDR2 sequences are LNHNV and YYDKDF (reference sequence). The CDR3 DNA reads TGTGCCACCAGCAGACAGGGATCAGCGGAAGCTTTCTTT. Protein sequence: CATSRQGSAEAFF.

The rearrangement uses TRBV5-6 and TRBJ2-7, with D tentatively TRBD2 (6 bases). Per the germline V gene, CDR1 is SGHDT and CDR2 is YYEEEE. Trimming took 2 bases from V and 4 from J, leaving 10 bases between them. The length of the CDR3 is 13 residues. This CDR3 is CASSFGAGYEQYF. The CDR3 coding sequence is TGTGCCAGCAGCTTCGGTGCGGGATACGAGCAGTACTTC.

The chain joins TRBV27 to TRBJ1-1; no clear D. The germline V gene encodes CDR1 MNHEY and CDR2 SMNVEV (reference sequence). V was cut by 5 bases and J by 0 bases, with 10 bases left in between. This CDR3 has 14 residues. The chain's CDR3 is CASSPGFVNTEAFF. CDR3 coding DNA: TGTGCCAGCAGTCCGGGATTCGTGAACACTGAAGCTTTCTTT.

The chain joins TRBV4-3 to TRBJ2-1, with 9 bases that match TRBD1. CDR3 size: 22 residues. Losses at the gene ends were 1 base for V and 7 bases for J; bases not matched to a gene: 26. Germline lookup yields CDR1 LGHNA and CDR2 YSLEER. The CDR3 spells CASSQVTLPGRLTGTGRNEQFF. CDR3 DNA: TGCGCCAGCAGCCAAGTGACATTACCCGGTCGGTTGACCGGGACAGGGAGAAATGAGCAGTTCTTC.